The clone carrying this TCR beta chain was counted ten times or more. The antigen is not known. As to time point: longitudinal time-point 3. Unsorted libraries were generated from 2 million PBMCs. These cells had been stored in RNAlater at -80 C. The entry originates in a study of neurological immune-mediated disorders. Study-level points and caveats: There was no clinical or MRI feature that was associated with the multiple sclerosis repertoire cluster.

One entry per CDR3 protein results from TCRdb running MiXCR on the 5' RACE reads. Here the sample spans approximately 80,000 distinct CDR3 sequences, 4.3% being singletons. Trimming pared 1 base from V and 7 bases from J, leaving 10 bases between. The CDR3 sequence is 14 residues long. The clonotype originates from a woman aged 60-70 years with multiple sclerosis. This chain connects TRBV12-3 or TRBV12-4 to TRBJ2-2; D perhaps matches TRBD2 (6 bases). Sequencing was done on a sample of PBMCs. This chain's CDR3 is CASSLVLAIGELFF. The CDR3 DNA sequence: TGTGCCAGCAGTTTAGTCCTAGCGATCGGGGAGCTGTTTTTT.